This TCR beta chain is drawn from a study of blood T cell repertoires in COVID-19. About the study: Spain, Italy and the United States supplied samples that represented acute and convalescent COVID-19.

This clone was observed a handful of times. In the source study's methods: Amplifying reference gene primers gave estimates of nucleated cell counts. Using immunoSEQ multiplex PCR, the repertoire was profiled, and TCRdb retains in-frame clones only, with some absent. The V and J calls and clone size come from that table; D and trimming were worked out from the DNA. The sample lists roughly 52,000 clones, 70% to 90% seen once, with around 18% in the top ten. Sequencing was carried out using peripheral blood. This TCR came from a human donor in a cohort sampled during active COVID-19.

This CDR3 reads CASSLEAGSQNSPLHF. The CDR3, as DNA: TGTGCCAGCAGCTTAGAAGCGGGATCACAAAATTCACCCCTCCACTTT. The chain is built from TRBV7-9 and TRBJ1-6, with D unresolved. CDR1 is SEHNR, CDR2 FQNEAQ, per germline (reference sequence). V was cut by 1 base and J by 7 bases, with 14 bases left in between. The CDR3 consists of 16 residues.